Listed below are T cell receptor beta chains from one sample, sequenced in a study of blood T cell repertoires in COVID-19. Repertoires were generated with immunoSEQ multiplex PCR, while TCRdb's copy carries only in-frame clones and drops some. The sample includes roughly 330,000 clones, 89% seen only once; the top ten take under 7.5%. The sequenced sample consisted of peripheral blood. Source of these receptors: a man aged 18 to 30 who had recovered from COVID-19. CDR3s include the opening cysteine and the closing phenylalanine or tryptophan. A D gene is named only where the DNA matches it firmly. The listing skips clone size in some rows; elsewhere it reads once, few, many or a size class.

d_call j_call clone_size cdr3_length v_call cdr3_nt cdr3_aa
NA TRBJ2-7 NA 14 TRBV5-1 TGCGCCAGCAGCTTGGCCTCCCGTAACTACGAGCAGTACTTC CASSLASRNYEQYF
TRBD2 TRBJ2-1 once 15 TRBV19 TGTGCCAGTAGTATCGGGACTAGGACCTACAATGAGCAGTTCTTC CASSIGTRTYNEQFF
TRBD2 TRBJ2-3 NA 16 TRBV7-9 TGTGCCAGCAGCCTGGGACTAGCGTCACACACAGATACGCAGTATTTT CASSLGLASHTDTQYF
NA TRBJ2-3 NA 13 TRBV11-2 TGTGCCAGCTGGGGTTCAGGGGCTGATACGCAGTATTTT CASWGSGADTQYF
NA TRBJ1-4 NA 14 TRBV19 TGTGCCAGCACCCCGGAGACAACTAATGAAAAACTGTTTTTT CASTPETTNEKLFF
NA TRBJ2-2 NA 15 TRBV6-5 TGTGCCAGCAGGCTCACTACCGAAAGGGGGGGGGAGCTGTTTTTT CASRLTTERGGELFF
TRBD1 TRBJ2-2 NA 14 TRBV7-9 TGTGCCAGCAGAGCGACAGGGGACACCGGGGAGCTGTTTTTT CASRATGDTGELFF
TRBD1 TRBJ2-7 NA 14 TRBV29-1 TGCAGCGTTTCCAGACCGGGACAGAACTACGAGCAGTACTTC CSVSRPGQNYEQYF
TRBD1 TRBJ2-7 NA 15 TRBV14 TGTGCCAGCAGCCAACAACAGACAGGGTCCTACGAGCAGTACTTC CASSQQQTGSYEQYF
TRBD1 TRBJ1-2 NA 14 TRBV6-6 TGTGCCAGCAGTTACTCCGACAGGGGCAGTGGCTACACCTTC CASSYSDRGSGYTF
NA TRBJ2-3 NA 15 TRBV4-2 TGTGCCAGCAGCCAGCCGACAGATTACACAGATACGCAGTATTTT CASSQPTDYTDTQYF
TRBD1 TRBJ2-7 NA 14 TRBV19 TGTGCCAGTAGTCCAACAGGGGGCTCCTACGAGCAGTACTTC CASSPTGGSYEQYF
NA TRBJ2-2 NA 15 TRBV10-2 TGCGCCAGCAGCCCCCCGGGGACACCCACCGGGGAGCTGTTTTTT CASSPPGTPTGELFF
NA TRBJ2-5 NA 15 TRBV15 TGTGCCACCAGCAGAGGAGAGACACCACAAGAGACCCAGTACTTC CATSRGETPQETQYF
NA TRBJ1-1 NA 12 TRBV6-2/TRBV6-3 TGTGCCAGCAGTTACGGAGGGTTTCAGGCTTTCTTT CASSYGGFQAFF
NA TRBJ2-7 NA 13 TRBV29-1 TGCAGCGTCGCTACCGGGACTTTCTACGAGCAGTACTTC CSVATGTFYEQYF
NA TRBJ1-2 NA 14 TRBV7-2 TGTGCCAGCAGCTTAGGGAACAGCCCTTATGGCTACACCTTC CASSLGNSPYGYTF
TRBD1 TRBJ2-7 NA 16 TRBV5-4 TGTGCCAGCAGCTTTTACCCGGGACAGGGGACCTACGAGCAGTACTTC CASSFYPGQGTYEQYF
NA TRBJ1-5 NA 10 TRBV28 TGTGCCAGCGGAGCTCAGCCCCAGCATTTT CASGAQPQHF
NA TRBJ1-2 few 15 TRBV6-6 TGTGCCAGCAGTTACGATCCGGGAACGCTTACTGGCTACACCTTC CASSYDPGTLTGYTF
NA TRBJ1-2 NA 15 TRBV2 TGTGCCAGCAGTGGGACAGCCGGAATATTCTATGGCTACACCTTC CASSGTAGIFYGYTF
NA TRBJ1-1 NA 15 TRBV7-2 TGTGCCAGCAGCCTACAGGCCAATCTGAACACTGAAGCTTTCTTT CASSLQANLNTEAFF
TRBD1 TRBJ1-5 few 16 TRBV10-1 TGCGCCAGCACAGGACAGGGGGCCGTTATAGATCAGCCCCAGCATTTT CASTGQGAVIDQPQHF
TRBD1 TRBJ1-2 NA 14 TRBV5-1 TGCGCCAGCAGCTTGGGGGCAGGGGGCGATGGCTACACCTTC CASSLGAGGDGYTF
TRBD1 TRBJ2-2 NA 17 TRBV19 TGTGCCAGTAGTCCGAATCGGGACAGGGTAGTAACCGGGGAGCTGTTTTTT CASSPNRDRVVTGELFF
TRBD1 TRBJ1-2 NA 16 TRBV7-8 TGTGCCAGCAGCTTAGTGCTGGACAGGGCTAACTATGGCTACACCTTC CASSLVLDRANYGYTF
NA TRBJ1-1 NA 13 TRBV19 TGTGCCAGTAGTATTTCTACGAACACTGAAGCTTTCTTT CASSISTNTEAFF
NA TRBJ1-1 once 14 TRBV5-1 TGCGCCAGCAGCTTGCCAGATGGTGGCACTGAAGCTTTCTTT CASSLPDGGTEAFF
TRBD1 TRBJ2-1 NA 15 TRBV10-2 TGCGCCAGCAGCCTCCGGGACAGGGGTTACAATGAGCAGTTCTTC CASSLRDRGYNEQFF
NA TRBJ2-7 NA 16 TRBV5-8 TGTGCCAGCAGCTTGGCGTTAGGGACAACGGGGCTCGAGCAGTACTTC CASSLALGTTGLEQYF
NA TRBJ2-7 NA 12 TRBV7-2 TGTGCCAGCAGCTTCTTTTCCGGCGAGCAGTACTTC CASSFFSGEQYF
NA TRBJ2-2 NA 16 TRBV19 TGTGCCAGTAGTACTCAGAGTGACAGGTACACCGGGGAGCTGTTTTTT CASSTQSDRYTGELFF
TRBD2 TRBJ2-1 NA 15 TRBV5-4 TGTGCCAGCAGCTCGGAGGCTAGCGGGAGAAGGGAGCAGTTCTTC CASSSEASGRREQFF
NA TRBJ2-2 NA 15 TRBV6-5 TGTGCCAGCACCGAGTGGGGGCCGGGCACCGGGGAGCTGTTTTTT CASTEWGPGTGELFF
NA TRBJ2-3 NA 14 TRBV5-1 TGCGCCAGCAGCTTGGGGGGCGTAAAAGATACGCAGTATTTT CASSLGGVKDTQYF
NA TRBJ2-6 NA 14 TRBV5-1 TGCGCCAGCAGCCGGGGAACCGGGGCCAACGTCCTGACTTTC CASSRGTGANVLTF
NA TRBJ2-2 NA 14 TRBV19 TGTGCCAGTAGTATAGTAGGCGGATCCGGGGAGCTGTTTTTT CASSIVGGSGELFF
TRBD1 TRBJ2-7 NA 11 TRBV29-1 TGCAGCGGAGGGACAGCTTACGAGCAGTACTTC CSGGTAYEQYF
NA TRBJ1-3 NA 13 TRBV27 TGTGCCAGCAGTTCCGAGGGTGGAAACACCATATATTTT CASSSEGGNTIYF
TRBD2 TRBJ2-7 NA 14 TRBV10-3 TGTGCCATCAGCCCTAGCGGAGGCTCCTACGAGCAGTACTTC CAISPSGGSYEQYF
TRBD1 TRBJ1-2 NA 14 TRBV6-2/TRBV6-3 TGTGCCAGCAGTTCGGGACAGGGGCCGTATGGCTACACCTTC CASSSGQGPYGYTF
NA TRBJ1-2 NA 16 TRBV4-1 TGCGCCAGCAGCCAAGAGAGGTGGGACACAGCCTTCGGCTACACCTTC CASSQERWDTAFGYTF
NA TRBJ2-1 NA 15 TRBV29-1 TGCAGCGCCCAACCAACTACAAACTCCTACAATGAGCAGTTCTTC CSAQPTTNSYNEQFF
NA TRBJ1-1 NA 15 TRBV6-2/TRBV6-3 TGTGCCAGCAGTTACGCGGACAGACTGAACACTGAAGCTTTCTTT CASSYADRLNTEAFF
NA TRBJ1-1 NA 15 TRBV4-3 TGCGCCAGCAGCCAAGGCTGGCCCTGGAACACTGAAGCTTTCTTT CASSQGWPWNTEAFF
TRBD1 TRBJ1-2 once 14 TRBV11-2 TGTGCCAGCAGCTTAGGGACAGGGGGCTATGGCTACACCTTC CASSLGTGGYGYTF
TRBD1 TRBJ2-3 NA 17 TRBV18 TGTGCCAGCTCACCTACCAGGGGGCGCGAGTTCACAGATACGCAGTATTTT CASSPTRGREFTDTQYF
TRBD2 TRBJ2-7 NA 14 TRBV3-1/TRBV3-2 TGTGCCAGCAGCAAAATAGCGGGGGGCTACGAGCAGTACTTC CASSKIAGGYEQYF
TRBD1 TRBJ2-7 NA 17 TRBV5-6 TGTGCCAGCAGCCTTCTTACAGGGGGCGCAACCCTCTACGAGCAGTACTTC CASSLLTGGATLYEQYF
NA TRBJ2-5 NA 15 TRBV7-7 TGTGCTAGCAGCTCCCTAGGTTCGACCCTGGAGACCCAGTACTTC CASSSLGSTLETQYF
NA TRBJ1-1 NA 15 TRBV5-1 TGCGCCAGCAGCTTGGTACCGGGAGCGAACACTGAAGCTTTCTTT CASSLVPGANTEAFF
TRBD1 TRBJ1-1 NA 13 TRBV5-1 TGCGCCAGCAGCTCGAATCAGGGGGCTGAAGCTTTCTTT CASSSNQGAEAFF
TRBD2 TRBJ2-1 NA 15 TRBV9 TGTGCCAGCAGCCCACCCGGGACTAGTGGCAATGAGCAGTTCTTC CASSPPGTSGNEQFF
NA TRBJ2-7 NA 16 TRBV6-2/TRBV6-3 TGTGCCAGCAGTTACTCGTTGGGGGGGCCCTCCTACGAGCAGTACTTC CASSYSLGGPSYEQYF
NA TRBJ2-1 NA 19 TRBV6-2/TRBV6-3 TGTGCCAGCAGCTCGAGGTCGGCCGCATCGCTACGTAACAACAATGAGCAGTTCTTC CASSSRSAASLRNNNEQFF
NA TRBJ2-7 few 12 TRBV7-2 TGTGCCAGCAGCCTCCTTTTCTACGAGCAGTACTTC CASSLLFYEQYF
NA TRBJ1-2 NA 11 TRBV20-1 TGCAGTGCCCTGGGAGGGTTGGGCTACACCTTC CSALGGLGYTF